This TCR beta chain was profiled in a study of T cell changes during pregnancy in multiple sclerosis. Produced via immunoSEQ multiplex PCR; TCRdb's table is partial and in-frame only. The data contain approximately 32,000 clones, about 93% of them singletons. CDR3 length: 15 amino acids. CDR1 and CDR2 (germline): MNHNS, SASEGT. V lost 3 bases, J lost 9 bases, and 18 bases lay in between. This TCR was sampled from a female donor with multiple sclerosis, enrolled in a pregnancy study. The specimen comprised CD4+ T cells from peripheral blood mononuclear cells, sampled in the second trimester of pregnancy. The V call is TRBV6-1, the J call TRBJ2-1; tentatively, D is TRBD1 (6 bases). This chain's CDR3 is CASSDLDRFSGEQFF. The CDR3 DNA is TGTGCCAGCAGTGATCTGGACAGATTCAGTGGTGAGCAGTTCTTC.